These T cell receptor beta chains were read from a single sample in a study of liver allograft versus peripheral blood T cells. TCRdb reanalysed the reads using MiXCR and keeps one entry per CDR3 protein. The sample has around 12,000 distinct CDR3 sequences; around 30% are singletons. The receptors shown here come from a human patient who had a liver transplant. Among the T cells, some may be from the graft donor. Both conserved end residues are part of each CDR3. The D gene is left open where the match is weak. Clone sizes are given selectively: once, few, many, or a class where the clone is expanded.

V: TRBV6-5
size: few
D: -
J: TRBJ2-7
DNA: TGTGCCAGCAGTTACGGCCCCGCGGACTACGAGCAGTACTTC
CDR3: CASSYGPADYEQYF

V: TRBV29-1
size: medium-sized
D: -
J: TRBJ1-2
DNA: TGCAGCGTTGCTGTTCGGGGGGCGGATAAAGGCTACACCTTC
CDR3: CSVAVRGADKGYTF

V: TRBV28
size: -
D: -
J: TRBJ1-5
DNA: TGTGCCAGCAGTTTGGTACCGGGACACACACCATATAGCAATCAGCCCCAGCATTTT
CDR3: CASSLVPGHTPYSNQPQHF

V: TRBV19
size: -
D: -
J: TRBJ1-2
DNA: TGTGCCAGTAGTCCGGACAGATTCTATGGCTACACCTTC
CDR3: CASSPDRFYGYTF

V: TRBV19
size: few
D: TRBD1
J: TRBJ2-7
DNA: TGTGCCAGTAGTACGAGACAGGGAACCTACGAGCAGTACTTC
CDR3: CASSTRQGTYEQYF

V: TRBV30
size: -
D: -
J: TRBJ2-1
DNA: TGTGCCTGGAACCCGGGTTTGGCGGGCAATGAGCAGTTCTTC
CDR3: CAWNPGLAGNEQFF

V: TRBV29-1
size: few
D: -
J: TRBJ2-7
DNA: TGCAGCGTTCTACGGTCGGGGGAGCAGTACTTC
CDR3: CSVLRSGEQYF

V: TRBV20-1
size: -
D: TRBD2
J: TRBJ2-3
DNA: TGCAGTGCTAGACAAGGATGGGCGGGAGTCGGAGATACGCAGTATTTT
CDR3: CSARQGWAGVGDTQYF

V: TRBV10-3
size: many
D: TRBD1
J: TRBJ2-7
DNA: TGTGCCATCAGTCACCGGGACAGGGATAACGAGCAGTACTTC
CDR3: CAISHRDRDNEQYF

V: TRBV28
size: few
D: -
J: TRBJ2-7
DNA: TGTGCCAGCACCCCGGAGTCTGTGAACGAGCAGTACTTC
CDR3: CASTPESVNEQYF

V: TRBV6-2/TRBV6-3
size: -
D: -
J: TRBJ2-7
DNA: TGTGCCAGCAGTTCCCATGGGGTAGAGGGAACCGAGCAGTACTTC
CDR3: CASSSHGVEGTEQYF

V: TRBV28
size: medium-sized
D: -
J: TRBJ1-6
DNA: TGTGCCAGCAGCCCGGGGAGCTCCTATAATTCACCCCTCCACTTT
CDR3: CASSPGSSYNSPLHF

V: TRBV20-1
size: -
D: TRBD2
J: TRBJ2-5
DNA: TGCAGTGCTTTGAGGACTAGCGGGGAGGAGACCCAGTACTTC
CDR3: CSALRTSGEETQYF

V: TRBV28
size: few
D: -
J: TRBJ1-1
DNA: TGTGCCAGCAGCCCGGCAGCGGGGAACACTGAAGCTTTCTTT
CDR3: CASSPAAGNTEAFF

V: TRBV6-6
size: medium-sized
D: -
J: TRBJ1-6
DNA: TGTGCCAGCAGCACCGGGACGCCGAATAATTCACCCCTCCACTTT
CDR3: CASSTGTPNNSPLHF

V: TRBV30
size: many
D: TRBD2
J: TRBJ2-5
DNA: TGTGCCTGGAGTGGGGGAGCTAGCGGACAAGAGACCCAGTACTTC
CDR3: CAWSGGASGQETQYF

V: TRBV28
size: few
D: -
J: TRBJ2-1
DNA: TGTGCCAGCAGCTCCTCCGCGAGGGGTGGCAATGAGCAGTTCTTC
CDR3: CASSSSARGGNEQFF

V: TRBV19
size: few
D: TRBD1
J: TRBJ1-4
DNA: TGTGCCAGTAGTCTTCGACAGGGATGGAATGAAAAACTGTTTTTT
CDR3: CASSLRQGWNEKLFF

V: TRBV7-2
size: -
D: TRBD2
J: TRBJ2-1
DNA: TGTGCCAGCAGCCAGGGACTAGCGGGGGGAAATGAGCAGTTCTTC
CDR3: CASSQGLAGGNEQFF

V: TRBV18
size: medium-sized
D: -
J: TRBJ2-2
DNA: TGTGCCAGCTCACCAGACACCGGGGAGCTGTTTTTT
CDR3: CASSPDTGELFF

V: TRBV7-2
size: -
D: -
J: TRBJ1-1
DNA: TGTGCCAGCAGCCCCAGACAATATGGGAACACTGAAGCTTTCTTT
CDR3: CASSPRQYGNTEAFF

V: TRBV20-1
size: -
D: TRBD2
J: TRBJ2-3
DNA: TGCAGTGCTCTCGGGACTAGCGGGGGGGAAAGGTTTGGTACGCAGTATTTT
CDR3: CSALGTSGGERFGTQYF

V: TRBV20-1
size: -
D: -
J: TRBJ1-5
DNA: TGCAGTGCTAGAGATCTAAATCAGCCCCAGCATTTT
CDR3: CSARDLNQPQHF

V: TRBV13
size: -
D: -
J: TRBJ1-2
DNA: TGTGCCAGCAGCTCCCTTGACAGACCAAGTTATGGCTACACCTTC
CDR3: CASSSLDRPSYGYTF

V: TRBV6-1
size: few
D: -
J: TRBJ1-5
DNA: TGTGCCAGCAGTACTCGAACTGAGGGTCAGCCCCAGCATTTT
CDR3: CASSTRTEGQPQHF

V: TRBV19
size: medium-sized
D: -
J: TRBJ1-2
DNA: TGTGCCAGTAGTATTTGGAACAGTCCGATCCATGGCTACACCTTC
CDR3: CASSIWNSPIHGYTF

V: TRBV6-2/TRBV6-3
size: few
D: -
J: TRBJ1-5
DNA: TGTGCCAGCAGCCATGGGGGGCGCGGGCTCAATCAGCCCCAGCATTTT
CDR3: CASSHGGRGLNQPQHF